The text below deals with one TCR beta chain. What it binds is not known. The sample originates from a study of T-cell memory formation after mild COVID-19. Overall study context: For the most part, TCR clusters were specific to one donor. General observations from the study: The pre-infection memory compartment contained some responding clones, suggesting cross-reactive memory joined.

Researchers used 5'RACE with constant-segment primers to make TCR alpha and TCR beta cDNA libraries that carry sample barcodes and UMIs. TCRdb reprocessed the 5' RACE reads via MiXCR and lists one record per CDR3 protein. The table has almost 250,000 distinct CDR3 sequences, 15% seen once; the top ten hold 2.1%. This CDR3 region has 15 residues. The ends lost 8 bases at V and 4 bases at J; junction bases unmatched: 13. Germline V gene sequence: CDR1 SGHDN, CDR2 FVKESK. The sample comprised PBMCs or a T cell subset sorted from them (not recorded which). This TCR came from an adult woman who had mild COVID-19 (a few samples of this study predate the infection). Cell type and time point are not known. The chain is built from TRBV14 and TRBJ1-2, with TRBD1 matching 7 bases. DNA for the CDR3: TGTGCCAGCGCCCCCCTTATCCGGGACAGCTATGGCTACACCTTC. Its protein is CASAPLIRDSYGYTF.